These 9 T cell receptor beta chains came from one sample sequenced in a study of cytomegalovirus exposure and HLA in healthy donors. In the PCR, 60 Vbeta and 13 Jbeta primers were used. Using immunoSEQ multiplex PCR, the repertoire was profiled, and TCRdb retains in-frame clones only, with some absent. The table lists about 140,000 clones, 76% of them singletons. The sequenced sample was PBMCs. These receptors all come from a male donor in good health and CMV-seronegative.

This sequence joins TRBV28 and TRBJ1-1, with a tentative D call TRBD1 (6 bases). Germline-derived CDR1 and CDR2 are MDHEN and SYDVKM. Trimming stripped 6 bases from V and 2 bases from J, with 13 bases between. CDR3 size: 14 residues. The CDR3 DNA sequence: TGTGCCAGCAGGAGTCGGACAGATAACACTGAAGCTTTCTTT. This gives the protein CASRSRTDNTEAFF. Full variable domain (outside the CDR3, taken from reference TRBV28 and TRBJ1-1): DVKVTQSSRYLVKRTGEKVFLECVQDMDHENMFWYRQDPGLGLRLIYFSYDVKMKEKGDIPEGYSVSREKKERFSLILESASTNQTSMYLCASRSRTDNTEAFFGQGTRLTVV.

V usage is TRBV6-4 and J usage is TRBJ2-7; weak D call: TRBD1 (6 bases). Trimming stripped 3 bases from V and 0 bases from J, with 9 bases between. The CDR3 has 14 amino acids. CDR1 and CDR2 from the germline V gene are MRHNA and SNTAGT. CDR3 in DNA: TGTGCCAGCAGTGAGGACAGTAGCTCCTACGAGCAGTACTTC. Amino acid sequence: CASSEDSSSYEQYF.

The CDR3 loop reads CASSQETAASSYNSPLHF. The CDR3 region has the DNA TGCGCCAGCAGCCAAGAAACGGCAGCGAGCTCCTATAATTCACCCCTCCACTTT. This chain connects TRBV4-3 to TRBJ1-6; D is ambiguous. V was clipped by 0 bases and J by 0 bases, with 12 bases between them. Germline lookup yields CDR1 LGHNA and CDR2 YSLEER. This CDR3 region has 18 residues.

V usage is TRBV7-9 and J usage is TRBJ2-5; 7 bases map to TRBD1. Trimming took 4 bases from V and 4 from J; bases not matched to a gene: 9. Germline V gives CDR1 SEHNR, CDR2 FQNEAQ (reference sequence). CDR3 length equals 15 residues. CDR3 sequence reads: CASSYYQGVGETQYF. The CDR3 DNA reads TGTGCCAGCAGCTACTATCAGGGGGTGGGAGAGACCCAGTACTTC.

The chain uses TRBV7-9 and TRBJ2-2; maybe TRBD1 (6 bases). With 4 bases removed from V and 5 bases from J, the gap between germline ends came to 11 bases. Germline loops: CDR1 SEHNR, CDR2 FQNEAQ (reference sequence). The CDR3 has 14 amino acids. As DNA, the CDR3 is TGTGCCAGCAGCTCCACAGGGAGAACCGGGGAGCTGTTTTTT. It encodes CASSSTGRTGELFF.

As concerns this clone: This specimen includes other DNA sequences encoding the same CDR3. This rearrangement joins TRBV6-5 to TRBJ1-2; 8 positions agree with TRBD1. This CDR3 is 13 amino acids long. V dropped 5 bases and J dropped 5; count of bases not matched to a gene: 4. In germline, CDR1 is MNHEY, CDR2 SVGAGI. For the CDR3, the DNA is TGTGCCAGCAGTCCCCACAGGGGGTATGGCTACACCTTC. Translation: CASSPHRGYGYTF.

The CDR3 coding sequence is TGTGCCTGGACGGAACTCAGGGGAAGATCCGGAACTTTCTTT. Protein product: CAWTELRGRSGTFF. The V gene is TRBV30, the J gene TRBJ1-1; the D gene is possibly TRBD1 (6 bases). The germline gives CDR1 GTSNPN, CDR2 SVGIG (reference sequence). V was trimmed by 4 bases and J by 12 bases, leaving 24 bases between them. This CDR3 is 14 amino acids long.

The chain recombines TRBV6-1 with TRBJ1-1, with 8 bases fitting TRBD1. Trimming cost V 8 bases and J 0 bases; bases outside gene matches: 8. The CDR3 is 15 amino acids. CDR1 MNHNS and CDR2 SASEGT come from the germline V gene. CDR3 nucleotides: TGTGCCAGCCGTCAGGGGGCCACCATGAACACTGAAGCTTTCTTT. Protein sequence: CASRQGATMNTEAFF.

The chain links TRBV7-6 to TRBJ1-1; D perhaps matches TRBD1 (5 bases). Per germline, CDR1 SGHVS and CDR2 FNYEAQ. Trimming cost V 3 bases and J 1 base, with 15 bases left between them. The CDR3 contains 16 residues. The CDR3, as DNA: TGTGCCAGCAGCTTTACGGACATACCAGGGAACACTGAAGCTTTCTTT. Amino acid sequence: CASSFTDIPGNTEAFF.